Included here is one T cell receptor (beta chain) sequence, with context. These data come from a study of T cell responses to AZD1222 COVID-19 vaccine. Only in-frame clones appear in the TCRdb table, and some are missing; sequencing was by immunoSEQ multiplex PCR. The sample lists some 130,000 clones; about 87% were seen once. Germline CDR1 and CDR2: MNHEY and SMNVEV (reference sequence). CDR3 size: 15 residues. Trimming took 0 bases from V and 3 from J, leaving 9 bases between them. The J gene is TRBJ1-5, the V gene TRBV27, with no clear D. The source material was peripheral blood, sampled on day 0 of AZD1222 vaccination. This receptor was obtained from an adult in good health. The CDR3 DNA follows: TGTGCCAGCAGTTTATCGACCACCTACAATCAGCCCCAGCATTTT. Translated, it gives CASSLSTTYNQPQHF.